One T cell receptor beta chain is described in this entry. Its cognate antigen is unknown. The identical CDR3 is also encoded by other nucleotide sequences in the sample. Germline values: CDR1 MNHEY, CDR2 SVGAGI. The ends were cut back, 7 bases at V and 5 bases at J, with 11 bases in the middle. The CDR3 is 12 amino acids. Only in-frame clones appear in the TCRdb table, and some are missing; sequencing was by immunoSEQ multiplex PCR. This repertoire shows 55,000 to 70,000 clones, around 86% found once; its top ten account for approximately 1.3%. The sample is drawn from a study of OX40 agonist ivuxolimab in advanced cancers. Overall study context: Patients took ivuxolimab, an agonistic anti-OX40 (CD134) antibody. Participants could have had prior anti-PD-1, anti-PD-L1 or anti-CTLA-4 therapy, and around 40% had some. Study-level results: Mean expanded clone counts were higher in CD8+ than CD4+ T cells.

The gene calls are TRBV6-5 and TRBJ1-2; D may be TRBD1 (6 bases). The origin of this receptor is an adult with an advanced solid tumor such as melanoma, head and neck, liver or kidney cancer. The source material was CD4+ or CD8+ T cells sorted from blood, sampled in a trial of the OX40 agonist ivuxolimab. The CDR3 protein is CASTTGSYGYTF. The CDR3 DNA reads TGTGCCAGCACCACAGGGTCATATGGCTACACCTTC.